This TCR beta chain is from a study of Graves' ophthalmopathy and Graves' hyperthyroidism. General observations from the study: Blood also contained most of the expanded thyroid clonotypes above 0.001 frequency. The model forecast ophthalmopathy progression, reaching roughly 71% sensitivity and around 73% specificity.

Having ophthalmopathy, the donors showed moderate-to-severe activity, CAS ≥3 and NOSPECS ≥4, with disease lasting under 3 months. The starting material, about 9.5 ml of fresh peripheral blood, provided the PBMCs. V was pared by 6 bases and J by 10 bases, with 2 bases of the junction left unmatched. Per germline, CDR1 SNHLY and CDR2 FYNNEI. The CDR3 spans 12 residues. The authors amplified TCR beta CDR3 regions, and they did so from RNA transcripts for repertoire sequencing. RT-PCR was first run with HTBI primers, then multiplex PCR in a second round. Via MiXCR, TCRdb re-called the multiplex PCR reads, giving one row per CDR3 protein. The repertoire holds 600,000 to 950,000 distinct CDR3 sequences, with roughly 40% as singletons. In the case of this clonotype: Antigen unknown.

The sample taken for sequencing was peripheral blood. This TCR was sampled from an adult man with Graves' ophthalmopathy. The chain has TRBV2 and TRBJ1-6, with 8 bases that match TRBD1. This CDR3 reads CASRDRESPLHF. The CDR3 DNA follows: TGTGCCAGCAGGGACAGGGAGTCACCCCTCCACTTT.